This TCR beta chain was recovered during a study of Ad26.COV2.S vaccination and SARS-CoV-2 variants. Study overall: A participant enrolled in the COV1001 Ad26.COV2.S trial arm provided the sample.

The treatment was: about 20 received Ad26.COV2.S at low or high dose, single or two shots; roughly five received placebo; per-sample allocation not given. Sampling happened 63 days after the first vaccine or placebo injection. Adults aged 18-55 years in Boston included the donor. Unmatched junction bases numbered 10, after V lost 3 bases and J lost 6 bases. There are 15 residues in the CDR3. Germline loops: CDR1 DFQATT, CDR2 SNEGSKA (reference sequence). Points from the study as a whole: Spike-specific TCR breadth was greater after Ad26.COV2.S than placebo. Breadth, reportedly substantial, characterized the spike-specific CD8+ and CD4+ T cell responses after vaccination.

With regard to this clone: Antigen unknown.

Assay: immunoSEQ multiplex PCR; the TCRdb copy retains only in-frame clones and omits some. The table includes hundreds of thousands of clones, 83% detected once. The receptor comes from a person between 18 and 65 years old who received the Ad26.COV2.S COVID-19 vaccine or a placebo. This rearrangement joins TRBV20-1 to TRBJ1-2; 10 bases are a match to TRBD1. The sequencing used peripheral blood, collected in a trial of Ad26.COV2.S vaccine versus placebo. DNA for the CDR3: TGCAGTGCTAGTCTTGCCGGGACAGGGGATGATGGCTACACCTTC. The encoded protein is CSASLAGTGDDGYTF.